A single sample is the source of the 30 T cell receptor beta chains below, sequenced in a study of cytomegalovirus exposure and HLA in healthy donors (dated by TCRdb to about 2017). Libraries were made using the immunoSEQ multiplex PCR assay. For the multiplex PCR, a mixture combining 60 forward primers for TCR Vbeta segments and 13 reverse primers for TCR Jbeta segments was used. Not all clones reach the TCRdb copy of this immuneACCESS table, which keeps in-frame sequences only. Checked studies attribute under half of the gap to unresolved V genes and leave the rest unexplained. The table of this sample itemizes fewer than 150,000 clones. The ten largest make up less than 2.5% of the sample. The specimen sequenced was PBMCs. Receptors originate from a woman in her fifties or sixties in good health and CMV-seronegative.

J is TRBJ1-1 and V is TRBV7-8; D is undetermined. V was cut by 5 bases and J by 2 bases, with 9 bases left in between. Germline CDR1 is SGHVS and CDR2 is FQNEAQ. This CDR3 comprises 13 residues. Here the CDR3 DNA reads TGTGCCAGCAGCGTCGTAGATAACACTGAAGCTTTCTTT. This gives the protein CASSVVDNTEAFF.

The V call is TRBV6-4, the J call TRBJ2-2; D might be TRBD2 (6 bases). Germline assignment: CDR1 MRHNA and CDR2 SNTAGT. V lost 4 bases and J lost 4, with 7 bases in between. CDR3 size: 13 residues. The CDR3 DNA reads as TGTGCCAGCAGTGGGAGGGGCACCGGGGAGCTGTTTTTT. This encodes CASSGRGTGELFF.

The rearrangement uses TRBV6-5 and TRBJ2-5; tentatively, D is TRBD2 (5 bases). The V end was cut by 6 bases, the J end by 4 bases, with 15 bases between. The CDR3 is 14 amino acids. The germline gives CDR1 MNHEY, CDR2 SVGAGI. CDR3 DNA sequence: TGTGCCAGCAGAAGCGGAGGACGGGGAGAGACCCAGTACTTC. It encodes CASRSGGRGETQYF.

The J gene is TRBJ2-5, the V gene TRBV27; 7 nucleotides match TRBD1. The V gene end was trimmed by 6 bases and the J gene end by 0 bases; junction bases not matched to a gene: 10. The CDR3 totals 16 residues. Germline CDR1 reads MNHEY; CDR2 reads SMNVEV (reference sequence). The CDR3 here is CASRNLRQGYQETQYF. CDR3 in DNA: TGTGCCAGCAGAAATCTTCGACAGGGATACCAAGAGACCCAGTACTTC.

This rearrangement joins TRBV5-1 to TRBJ2-7, with TRBD1 matching 12 bases. The CDR3 length is 14 residues. Germline lookup yields CDR1 SGHRS and CDR2 YFSETQ. After removal of 4 bases from V and 6 bases from J, the junction contained 5 bases not matched to a gene. The CDR3 here is CASSHGTGGGEQYF. The DNA of the CDR3 is TGCGCCAGCAGCCATGGGACAGGGGGCGGCGAGCAGTACTTC. Full variable domain (missing parts from reference TRBV5-1 and TRBJ2-7): KAGVTQTPRYLIKTRGQQVTLSCSPISGHRSVSWYQQTPGQGLQFLFEYFSETQRNKGNFPGRFSGRQFSNSRSEMNVSTLELGDSALYLCASSHGTGGGEQYFGPGTRLTVT.

The V gene is TRBV18, the J gene TRBJ2-7; TRBD1 might be the D (5 bases). V was clipped by 3 bases and J by 0 bases, with 9 bases between them. The CDR3 has 14 residues. Germline V CDR1 and CDR2: KGHSH, LQKENI. CDR3 sequence: CASSPMDNSYEQYF. CDR3 bases: TGTGCCAGCTCACCCATGGACAACTCCTACGAGCAGTACTTC.

This chain connects TRBV29-1 to TRBJ2-1; 9 positions agree with TRBD2. Germline V gives CDR1 SQVTM, CDR2 ANQGSEA. V trimming: 3 bases; J trimming: 4 bases; junction bases outside the gene matches: 19. This CDR3 is built from 19 residues. CDR3 region: CSVEGLAGPVARLYNEQFF. The CDR3 region has the DNA TGCAGCGTTGAGGGTCTAGCGGGACCCGTCGCCCGTCTTTACAATGAGCAGTTCTTC.

V and J are TRBV6-5 and TRBJ1-2, with D possibly matching TRBD1 (6 bases). Trimming took off 5 bases at V and 3 bases at J, with 16 bases between the two ends. CDR3 size: 15 residues. Germline V gene data show CDR1 as MNHEY and CDR2 as SVGAGI. The CDR3 loop is CASSPQGGGDYGYTF. CDR3 coding DNA: TGTGCCAGCAGTCCTCAGGGTGGGGGCGACTATGGCTACACCTTC.

This chain joins TRBV10-3 and TRBJ1-1, with 8 positions matching TRBD1. The germline gives CDR1 ENHRY, CDR2 SYGVKD. V dropped 8 bases and J dropped 5; count of bases not matched to a gene: 10. This CDR3 is 14 amino acids long. Written as DNA, the CDR3 is TGTGCCATCGGTCAGGGGGCAGAGGTTACTGAAGCTTTCTTT. Amino acids: CAIGQGAEVTEAFF.

This chain uses TRBV6-1 with TRBJ1-3; the match to TRBD1 covers 8 bases. V shed 4 bases, J shed 1 base, and the junction held 3 bases outside the gene matches. CDR3 length: 15 amino acids. The V gene's germline CDR1 is MNHNS and CDR2 SASEGT. The CDR3 DNA sequence: TGTGCCAGCAGTGCCCGGACAGGGTCTGGAAACACCATATATTTT. This gives the protein CASSARTGSGNTIYF.

The chain recombines TRBV11-2 with TRBJ1-6; 11 bases match TRBD1. V shed 9 bases and J 4 bases; nucleotides not matched to a gene: 17. The CDR3 is 19 residues long. Germline CDR1 reads SGHAT; CDR2 reads FQNNGV. The CDR3 sequence: CASRAIRGDRGKYNSPLHF. In nucleotides, the CDR3 is TGTGCCAGTCGAGCCATTCGAGGGGACAGGGGGAAGTATAATTCACCCCTCCACTTT.

The rearrangement uses TRBV6-1 and TRBJ2-5; TRBD2 matches at 8 bases. Germline assignment: CDR1 MNHNS and CDR2 SASEGT. V shed 1 base, J shed 5 bases, and the junction held 3 bases outside the gene matches. This CDR3 has 14 residues. In nucleotides, the CDR3 is TGTGCCAGCAGTGAAGGGACTAGCAGGGAGACCCAGTACTTC. Amino acid sequence: CASSEGTSRETQYF.

The DNA of the CDR3 is TGTGCCAGCAGAACGACAGGTTTGCGGCAGCCCCAGCATTTT. It specifies CASRTTGLRQPQHF. This sequence joins TRBV6-4 and TRBJ1-5, with a possible D match to TRBD1 (6 bases). The germline V gene has CDR1 MRHNA and CDR2 SNTAGT. V was clipped by 6 bases and J by 7 bases, with 16 bases between them. This CDR3 is 14 amino acids long.

The chain couples TRBV7-9 to TRBJ1-1; D possibly corresponds to TRBD1 (5 bases). The germline V gene has CDR1 SEHNR and CDR2 FQNEAQ (reference sequence). The V end lost 8 bases, the J end lost 6 bases, and 13 bases lay between the germline ends. The CDR3 length is 12 residues. CDR3 nucleotides: TGTGCCAGCCGGGGGGGAACGGCTGAAGCTTTCTTT. Its translation is CASRGGTAEAFF. The full variable domain, with the rest looked up from reference TRBV7-9 and TRBJ1-1, is DTGVSQNPRHKITKRGQNVTFRCDPISEHNRLYWYRQTLGQGPEFLTYFQNEAQLEKSRLLSDRFSAERPKGSFSTLEIQRTEQGDSAMYLCASRGGTAEAFFGQGTRLTVV.

This chain links TRBV29-1 with TRBJ1-2, with 11 bases identical to TRBD1. This CDR3 spans 16 amino acids. CDR1 is SQVTM and CDR2 is ANQGSEA in the germline V gene. V lost 7 bases, J lost 1 base, and 11 bases stayed unmatched. CDR3 residues: CSALGTGGTFNYGYTF. The CDR3 region has the DNA TGCAGCGCCCTCGGGACAGGGGGAACTTTTAACTATGGCTACACCTTC.

This chain connects TRBV10-2 to TRBJ2-7, with TRBD1 matching over 8 bases. This CDR3 contains 15 residues. V lost 4 bases, J lost 2 bases, and 7 bases stayed unmatched. Per the germline V gene, CDR1 is WSHSY and CDR2 is SAAADI. The CDR3 bases are TGCGCCAGCAGTGTGGCGACAGGGGTAGCCTACGAGCAGTACTTC. Encoded protein: CASSVATGVAYEQYF.

V usage is TRBV28 and J usage is TRBJ2-7; tentative D call: TRBD1 (5 bases). Germline V gives CDR1 MDHEN, CDR2 SYDVKM. V was pared by 3 bases and J by 0 bases, with 9 bases between. The CDR3 has 14 residues. CDR3 region: CASSFSGFSYEQYF. The CDR3 region has the DNA TGTGCCAGCAGTTTTTCAGGGTTCTCCTACGAGCAGTACTTC. The full variable domain, completed using reference TRBV28 and TRBJ2-7, is DVKVTQSSRYLVKRTGEKVFLECVQDMDHENMFWYRQDPGLGLRLIYFSYDVKMKEKGDIPEGYSVSREKKERFSLILESASTNQTSMYLCASSFSGFSYEQYFGPGTRLTVT.

The J gene is TRBJ2-1, the V gene TRBV11-2; 11 bases fit TRBD2. There are 15 residues in the CDR3. Germline V lookup: CDR1 SGHAT, CDR2 FQNNGV. Germline trimming cut 6 bases from V and 5 bases from J; bases unmatched to any gene: 6. The CDR3 protein is CASREIAGGNNEQFF. CDR3 coding DNA: TGTGCCAGCAGAGAAATAGCGGGAGGGAACAATGAGCAGTTCTTC.

The rearrangement uses TRBV2 and TRBJ1-3; 8 bases map to TRBD1. The junction had 6 bases not matched to a gene; V was cut back by 6 bases and J by 2 bases. This CDR3 is 15 amino acids long. Germline loops: CDR1 SNHLY, CDR2 FYNNEI. DNA for the CDR3: TGTGCCAGCAGAGCGACAGGGGTTCCTGGAAACACCATATATTTT. Translating gives CASRATGVPGNTIYF.

The gene calls are TRBV4-1 and TRBJ2-3; tentatively, D is TRBD2 (6 bases). The ends were cut back, 0 bases at V and 1 base at J, with 11 bases in the middle. Germline CDR1 MGHRA, CDR2 YSYEKL. CDR3 length: 16 residues. The CDR3 is CASSQDVSGGTDTQYF. The CDR3 DNA is TGCGCCAGCAGCCAAGATGTATCGGGGGGCACAGATACGCAGTATTTT.

The chain uses TRBV18 and TRBJ2-6; no reliable D call. The CDR3 extends over 14 amino acids. V was clipped by 2 bases and J by 2 bases, with 4 bases between them. Germline assignment: CDR1 KGHSH and CDR2 LQKENI. The CDR3 DNA reads TGTGCCAGCTCACCAAGCCCTGGGGCCAACGTCCTGACTTTC. Translated, it gives CASSPSPGANVLTF.

The rearrangement uses TRBV18 and TRBJ2-2, with a possible D match to TRBD1 (6 bases). The germline V and J ends were trimmed by 3 bases and 1 base, with 15 bases remaining between them. This CDR3 has 17 amino acids. Germline V gives CDR1 KGHSH, CDR2 LQKENI. CDR3 in amino acids: CASSPYPTGGNTGELFF. The CDR3 DNA reads as TGTGCCAGCTCACCCTACCCGACAGGCGGGAACACCGGGGAGCTGTTTTTT.

This chain joins TRBV5-1 and TRBJ2-7, with 8 bases lining up with TRBD1. Losses at the gene ends were 3 bases for V and 4 bases for J; bases not matched to a gene: 6. This CDR3 is 14 amino acids long. The germline V gene encodes CDR1 SGHRS and CDR2 YFSETQ. For the CDR3, the DNA is TGCGCCAGCAGCTACGACAGGGGCGTTTACGAGCAGTACTTC. Translation gives CASSYDRGVYEQYF.

The chain links TRBV5-1 to TRBJ2-7; tentative D call: TRBD2 (6 bases). V was trimmed by 6 bases and J by 3 bases, leaving 16 bases between them. Germline loops: CDR1 SGHRS, CDR2 YFSETQ. The CDR3 contains 14 residues. For the CDR3, the DNA is TGCGCCAGCAAGGCCGGGAGCCCCCGCTACGAGCAGTACTTC. It yields the protein CASKAGSPRYEQYF.

V is TRBV5-6 and J is TRBJ2-7; possible D gene TRBD2, 6 bases. Trimming stripped 4 bases from V and 2 bases from J, with 16 bases between. Per the germline V gene, CDR1 is SGHDT and CDR2 is YYEEEE. The CDR3 runs 15 residues. CDR3 bases: TGTGCCAGCAGCCGGATGGGGGGATTTCCCTACGAGCAGTACTTC. This translates into CASSRMGGFPYEQYF.

The genes are TRBV9 and TRBJ2-2; tentatively, D is TRBD1 (5 bases). This CDR3 region has 16 residues. CDR1 and CDR2 (germline): SGDLS, YYNGEE. Trimming cost V 2 bases and J 1 base, with 12 bases left between them. The CDR3 spells CASSVIGQWNTGELFF. The CDR3, as DNA: TGTGCCAGCAGCGTTATCGGACAATGGAACACCGGGGAGCTGTTTTTT.

By frequency, this clone is medium-sized. The gene calls are TRBV6-1 and TRBJ1-4; 11 bases are a match to TRBD1. The CDR3 runs 15 residues. V was pared by 1 base and J by 8 bases, with 3 bases of the junction left unmatched. Germline V gives CDR1 MNHNS, CDR2 SASEGT. The chain's CDR3 is CASSEGTGGAEKLFF. The CDR3 nucleotides are TGTGCCAGCAGTGAAGGGACAGGGGGCGCGGAAAAACTGTTTTTT.

The J gene is TRBJ2-6, the V gene TRBV30; D remains unclear. CDR1 and CDR2 from the germline V gene are GTSNPN and SVGIG (reference sequence). Trimming stripped 5 bases from V and 0 bases from J, with 5 bases between. This CDR3 has 13 amino acids. The CDR3 sequence is CAWQDSGANVLTF. CDR3 DNA: TGTGCCTGGCAGGACTCTGGGGCCAACGTCCTGACTTTC.

This chain joins TRBV28 and TRBJ1-1; tentatively, D is TRBD1 (5 bases). V shed 2 bases and J shed 0 bases, with 13 bases lying between them. The CDR3 contains 16 residues. Germline V gene data show CDR1 as MDHEN and CDR2 as SYDVKM. In nucleotides, the CDR3 is TGTGCCAGCAGTTTACCCGCGGGGCGGTTGAACACTGAAGCTTTCTTT. Its translation is CASSLPAGRLNTEAFF. Complete variable domain (other parts from reference TRBV28 and TRBJ1-1): DVKVTQSSRYLVKRTGEKVFLECVQDMDHENMFWYRQDPGLGLRLIYFSYDVKMKEKGDIPEGYSVSREKKERFSLILESASTNQTSMYLCASSLPAGRLNTEAFFGQGTRLTVV.

CDR3 sequence reads: CASSIGGINTEAFF. CDR3 in DNA: TGTGCCAGTAGTATAGGAGGGATTAACACTGAAGCTTTCTTT. J is TRBJ1-1 and V is TRBV19; D call uncertain. V was pared by 1 base and J by 2 bases, with 8 bases between. The CDR3 runs to 14 residues. Germline V lookup: CDR1 LNHDA, CDR2 SQIVND (reference sequence).